A selection of T cell receptor beta chains follows, all from one sample in a study of T cells after yellow fever vaccination. A single record per CDR3 protein comes from TCRdb applying MiXCR to the 5' RACE reads. The top ten hold approximately 39% of the sample, which has around 100,000 distinct CDR3 sequences, about 5.8% seen once. Sequencing used CD8+ T cells sorted from PBMCs, obtained 10 days after the yellow fever booster vaccination. The receptors were gathered from a young man who received the YFV17D yellow fever vaccine. Both conserved end residues are part of each CDR3. The D gene is left open where the match is weak. Clone size is shown for a subset of rows, as once, few, many or a class of expanded clone.

clone_size: few
d_call: TRBD2
v_call: TRBV4-2
cdr3_length: 16
j_call: TRBJ2-3
cdr3_aa: CASSQDTSGGTGTQYF
cdr3_nt: TGTGCCAGCAGCCAAGATACTAGCGGGGGCACCGGAACGCAGTATTTT

clone_size: few
d_call: TRBD2
v_call: TRBV29-1
cdr3_length: 16
j_call: TRBJ2-3
cdr3_aa: CSVDSGGFPSTDTQYF
cdr3_nt: TGCAGCGTTGACAGCGGGGGGTTCCCTAGCACAGATACGCAGTATTTT

clone_size: -
d_call: -
v_call: TRBV29-1
cdr3_length: 12
j_call: TRBJ1-1
cdr3_aa: CIWLGSGTEAFF
cdr3_nt: TGCATCTGGCTTGGGTCGGGCACTGAAGCTTTCTTT

clone_size: -
d_call: TRBD1
v_call: TRBV19
cdr3_length: 15
j_call: TRBJ1-2
cdr3_aa: CASRNPDRAEGGYTF
cdr3_nt: TGTGCCAGTAGAAATCCGGACAGGGCTGAGGGAGGCTACACCTTC

clone_size: -
d_call: -
v_call: TRBV2
cdr3_length: 16
j_call: TRBJ2-7
cdr3_aa: CASSDGGQLSSYEQYF
cdr3_nt: TGTGCCAGCAGTGATGGCGGACAGCTGAGCTCCTACGAGCAGTACTTC

clone_size: -
d_call: -
v_call: TRBV7-9
cdr3_length: 11
j_call: TRBJ2-5
cdr3_aa: CSEGEAETQYF
cdr3_nt: TGCTCCGAGGGGGAGGCAGAGACCCAGTACTTC

clone_size: few
d_call: TRBD2
v_call: TRBV10-2
cdr3_length: 15
j_call: TRBJ2-1
cdr3_aa: CATHISGGSYNEQFF
cdr3_nt: TGCGCCACCCATATTAGCGGGGGGTCCTACAATGAGCAGTTCTTC

clone_size: few
d_call: -
v_call: TRBV5-1
cdr3_length: 14
j_call: TRBJ2-1
cdr3_aa: CASSSRRVSDEQFF
cdr3_nt: TGCGCCAGCAGCTCCCGCAGGGTTTCGGATGAGCAGTTCTTC

clone_size: few
d_call: -
v_call: TRBV5-4
cdr3_length: 14
j_call: TRBJ2-4
cdr3_aa: CASSLEQEQNIQYF
cdr3_nt: TGTGCCAGCAGCTTGGAACAGGAGCAAAACATTCAGTACTTC

clone_size: many
d_call: -
v_call: TRBV27
cdr3_length: 13
j_call: TRBJ1-1
cdr3_aa: CASSLMSNTEAFF
cdr3_nt: TGTGCCAGCAGTTTGATGTCGAACACTGAAGCTTTCTTT

clone_size: once
d_call: TRBD1
v_call: TRBV6-5
cdr3_length: 17
j_call: TRBJ1-2
cdr3_aa: CASSLTLIEGARDGYTF
cdr3_nt: TGTGCCAGCAGTTTGACCCTCATCGAGGGGGCTAGGGATGGCTACACCTTC

clone_size: many
d_call: TRBD1
v_call: TRBV7-2
cdr3_length: 15
j_call: TRBJ1-1
cdr3_aa: CASSLGDRLNTEAFF
cdr3_nt: TGTGCCAGCAGCTTAGGGGACAGACTGAACACTGAAGCTTTCTTT

clone_size: many
d_call: TRBD1
v_call: TRBV11-2
cdr3_length: 15
j_call: TRBJ2-1
cdr3_aa: CASSFRDSVGNEQFF
cdr3_nt: TGTGCCAGCAGCTTCCGGGACAGTGTGGGGAATGAGCAGTTCTTC

clone_size: few
d_call: TRBD1
v_call: TRBV11-2
cdr3_length: 16
j_call: TRBJ2-7
cdr3_aa: CASSLDPGDRRYEQYF
cdr3_nt: TGTGCCAGCAGCTTAGATCCCGGGGACAGGCGATACGAGCAGTACTTC

clone_size: many
d_call: -
v_call: TRBV4-1
cdr3_length: 15
j_call: TRBJ2-3
cdr3_aa: CASSQTGFPTDTQYF
cdr3_nt: TGCGCCAGCAGCCAAACGGGTTTCCCCACAGATACGCAGTATTTT

clone_size: many
d_call: -
v_call: TRBV12-3/TRBV12-4
cdr3_length: 14
j_call: TRBJ2-3
cdr3_aa: CASSPDKGTDTQYF
cdr3_nt: TGTGCCAGCAGTCCGGACAAAGGCACAGATACGCAGTATTTT

clone_size: few
d_call: TRBD1
v_call: TRBV5-1
cdr3_length: 14
j_call: TRBJ2-1
cdr3_aa: CASIGTGSYNEQFF
cdr3_nt: TGCGCCAGCATCGGGACAGGGTCATACAATGAGCAGTTCTTC

clone_size: many
d_call: -
v_call: TRBV6-5
cdr3_length: 11
j_call: TRBJ1-6
cdr3_aa: CASRQGGPLHF
cdr3_nt: TGTGCCAGCAGACAGGGTGGACCCCTCCACTTT

clone_size: -
d_call: -
v_call: TRBV5-1
cdr3_length: 14
j_call: TRBJ1-2
cdr3_aa: CASSLEPGDYGYTF
cdr3_nt: TGCGCCAGCAGCTTGGAGCCAGGGGACTATGGCTACACCTTC

clone_size: many
d_call: -
v_call: TRBV6-2/TRBV6-3
cdr3_length: 15
j_call: TRBJ1-2
cdr3_aa: CASSYGQQDNYGYTF
cdr3_nt: TGTGCCAGCAGTTACGGGCAGCAGGATAACTATGGCTACACCTTC

clone_size: many
d_call: -
v_call: TRBV4-1
cdr3_length: 15
j_call: TRBJ1-2
cdr3_aa: CASSPRQGVGYGYTF
cdr3_nt: TGCGCCAGCAGCCCCCGCCAAGGAGTTGGCTATGGCTACACCTTC

clone_size: -
d_call: TRBD1
v_call: TRBV10-3
cdr3_length: 15
j_call: TRBJ2-7
cdr3_aa: CAISEVGTANYEQYF
cdr3_nt: TGTGCCATCAGTGAGGTAGGGACAGCCAACTACGAGCAGTACTTC

clone_size: -
d_call: -
v_call: TRBV4-1
cdr3_length: 14
j_call: TRBJ1-4
cdr3_aa: CASSQRTTNEKLFF
cdr3_nt: TGCGCCAGCAGCCAACGTACAACTAATGAAAAACTGTTTTTT

clone_size: -
d_call: -
v_call: TRBV5-1
cdr3_length: 14
j_call: TRBJ1-1
cdr3_aa: CASSLGQGVLEAFF
cdr3_nt: TGCGCCAGCAGCTTGGGGCAGGGAGTTCTTGAAGCTTTCTTT

clone_size: many
d_call: -
v_call: TRBV7-2
cdr3_length: 13
j_call: TRBJ1-2
cdr3_aa: CASSLGVIYGYTF
cdr3_nt: TGTGCCAGCAGCTTAGGGGTGATCTATGGCTACACCTTC

clone_size: few
d_call: -
v_call: TRBV5-1
cdr3_length: 13
j_call: TRBJ1-2
cdr3_aa: CASSLGGIYGYTF
cdr3_nt: TGCGCCAGCAGCTTGGGAGGGATTTATGGCTACACCTTC

clone_size: -
d_call: TRBD2
v_call: TRBV10-1
cdr3_length: 14
j_call: TRBJ2-7
cdr3_aa: CASSEAGVPYEQYF
cdr3_nt: TGCGCCAGCAGTGAAGCGGGGGTTCCCTACGAGCAGTACTTC

clone_size: -
d_call: TRBD2
v_call: TRBV7-9
cdr3_length: 15
j_call: TRBJ2-5
cdr3_aa: CASSFPAGDQETQYF
cdr3_nt: TGTGCCAGCAGCTTTCCCGCGGGGGACCAAGAGACCCAGTACTTC

clone_size: -
d_call: TRBD1
v_call: TRBV27
cdr3_length: 15
j_call: TRBJ1-2
cdr3_aa: CASSPTGGRGYGYTF
cdr3_nt: TGTGCCAGCAGTCCGACAGGGGGGAGAGGCTATGGCTACACCTTC

clone_size: few
d_call: -
v_call: TRBV12-3/TRBV12-4
cdr3_length: 13
j_call: TRBJ1-1
cdr3_aa: CASSLGALTEAFF
cdr3_nt: TGTGCCAGCAGTTTAGGGGCTCTCACTGAAGCTTTCTTT

clone_size: -
d_call: -
v_call: TRBV7-9
cdr3_length: 13
j_call: TRBJ1-2
cdr3_aa: CASSLGPGNGYTF
cdr3_nt: TGTGCCAGCAGCTTGGGACCAGGGAACGGCTACACCTTC

clone_size: few
d_call: -
v_call: TRBV9
cdr3_length: 14
j_call: TRBJ1-2
cdr3_aa: CASSVGTLLVGYTF
cdr3_nt: TGTGCCAGCAGCGTAGGTACCCTTTTAGTGGGCTACACCTTC

clone_size: -
d_call: TRBD2
v_call: TRBV7-9
cdr3_length: 14
j_call: TRBJ2-7
cdr3_aa: CASSPREGTHEQYF
cdr3_nt: TGTGCCAGCAGCCCCCGGGAGGGTACCCACGAGCAGTACTTC

clone_size: -
d_call: -
v_call: TRBV7-2
cdr3_length: 15
j_call: TRBJ2-2
cdr3_aa: CASSREGLGTGELFF
cdr3_nt: TGTGCCAGCAGCCGAGAAGGTCTCGGCACCGGGGAGCTGTTTTTT

clone_size: -
d_call: -
v_call: TRBV29-1
cdr3_length: 12
j_call: TRBJ2-5
cdr3_aa: CSVDWYQETQYF
cdr3_nt: TGCAGCGTTGACTGGTACCAAGAGACCCAGTACTTC

clone_size: many
d_call: -
v_call: TRBV15
cdr3_length: 17
j_call: TRBJ1-3
cdr3_aa: CATSRDTADFSGNTIYF
cdr3_nt: TGTGCCACCAGCAGAGATACGGCGGACTTCTCTGGAAACACCATATATTTT

clone_size: -
d_call: -
v_call: TRBV5-5
cdr3_length: 15
j_call: TRBJ1-1
cdr3_aa: CASSLGGGGLTEAFF
cdr3_nt: TGTGCCAGCAGCTTGGGAGGTGGGGGTCTAACTGAAGCTTTCTTT

clone_size: few
d_call: TRBD2
v_call: TRBV29-1
cdr3_length: 13
j_call: TRBJ2-7
cdr3_aa: CSAIAGGSYEQYF
cdr3_nt: TGCAGCGCTATAGCGGGGGGCTCCTACGAGCAGTACTTC

clone_size: many
d_call: -
v_call: TRBV15
cdr3_length: 15
j_call: TRBJ1-3
cdr3_aa: CATSRASHSGNTIYF
cdr3_nt: TGTGCCACCAGCAGAGCAAGTCACTCTGGAAACACCATATATTTT

clone_size: few
d_call: TRBD1
v_call: TRBV5-5
cdr3_length: 12
j_call: TRBJ1-2
cdr3_aa: CASKATGDGYTF
cdr3_nt: TGTGCCAGCAAGGCGACAGGGGATGGCTACACCTTC

clone_size: many
d_call: -
v_call: TRBV6-5
cdr3_length: 12
j_call: TRBJ2-1
cdr3_aa: CASSYGSNEQFF
cdr3_nt: TGTGCCAGCAGTTACGGGTCCAATGAGCAGTTCTTC

clone_size: few
d_call: TRBD1
v_call: TRBV7-3
cdr3_length: 14
j_call: TRBJ1-4
cdr3_aa: CASTSDRGSEKLFF
cdr3_nt: TGTGCCAGCACCTCGGACAGGGGCTCTGAAAAACTGTTTTTT